Described below is a single T cell receptor beta chain sequence and its context. This record belongs to a study of blood T cell repertoires in COVID-19. TCRdb's table, derived via immunoSEQ multiplex PCR, lists solely in-frame clones and lacks some. Among some 220,000 clones listed, 86% were seen once. The V end was cut by 1 base, the J end by 6 bases, with 10 bases between. The CDR3 is made up of 14 amino acids. Germline V gene data show CDR1 as SGHTA and CDR2 as FQGNSA. The V gene is TRBV7-2, the J gene TRBJ2-1, with no clear D. The sequenced material came from PBMCs or T cells enriched from blood (not recorded which). The sequence was collected from a woman aged 45-65 years in a cohort exposed to, infected with or recovered from COVID-19 (not recorded which). CDR3 DNA: TGTGCCAGCAGCTTAGTGTTTGGCGGCAATGAGCAGTTCTTC. It is translated as CASSLVFGGNEQFF.